The 7 T cell receptor beta chains in this list originate from one sample, sequenced in a study of cytomegalovirus exposure and HLA in healthy donors. Primers for the PCR totalled 60 Vbeta and 13 Jbeta. Data came from immunoSEQ multiplex PCR; TCRdb stores just in-frame clones and leaves some out. The data show about 80,000 clones, with approximately 62% seen just once and roughly 4% held by the top ten. Sequenced: PBMCs. The origin of the receptors is a male donor in good health and CMV-seropositive.

V and J are TRBV18 and TRBJ2-1; 9 bases are a match to TRBD2. J gave up 9 bases and V 1 base, and 13 bases lay outside the gene matches. This CDR3 spans 17 amino acids. The germline V gene encodes CDR1 KGHSH and CDR2 LQKENI. The DNA for the CDR3 is TGTGCCAGCTCACCACGGGTAGCGGGAGTGGGGAATGGTGAGCAGTTCTTC. Translating gives CASSPRVAGVGNGEQFF.

The J gene is TRBJ1-5, the V gene TRBV2, with D possibly TRBD1 on 6 matching bases. Deletions cut 3 bases from V and 6 bases from J, with 12 bases between. CDR3 length: 14 amino acids. The germline V gene has CDR1 SNHLY and CDR2 FYNNEI. This CDR3 is CASSDGQSGQPQHF. Written as DNA, the CDR3 is TGTGCCAGCAGTGATGGACAGTCAGGTCAGCCCCAGCATTTT.

This clone was counted between two and nine times. The gene calls are TRBV23-1 and TRBJ2-7, with TRBD2 identical over 12 bases. TRBV23-1 carries the ORF label, with uncertain function. The V segment lost 2 bases and the J segment 3 bases; nucleotides outside the gene matches: 14. The length of the CDR3 is 19 residues. CDR3 sequence reads: CASSQGGRATSGRYYEQYF. In DNA, the CDR3 is TGCGCCAGCAGTCAAGGGGGCAGGGCAACTAGCGGGAGGTACTACGAGCAGTACTTC.

The chain recombines TRBV10-3 with TRBJ2-5; unclear D gene. V dropped 3 bases and J dropped 5 bases, with 10 bases sitting between them. Per the germline V gene, CDR1 is ENHRY and CDR2 is SYGVKD. The CDR3 is 13 amino acids. The CDR3 here is CAISESPRETQYF. The DNA of the CDR3 is TGTGCCATCAGTGAATCTCCGCGTGAGACCCAGTACTTC.

The chain uses TRBV19 and TRBJ2-3, with D possibly TRBD1 on 6 matching bases. Looked up from germline, CDR1 is LNHDA and CDR2 is SQIVND (reference sequence). Trimming took 4 bases from V and 3 from J, leaving 8 bases between them. The CDR3 totals 13 residues. The CDR3 bases are TGTGCCAGTAGTAGACAGGAGACAGATACGCAGTATTTT. It specifies CASSRQETDTQYF.

This clone is judged medium-sized. This sequence joins TRBV4-3 and TRBJ2-2; 8 positions agree with TRBD2. The germline CDR1 and CDR2 sequences are LGHNA and YSLEER. V gave up 0 bases and J gave up 5 bases; unmatched junction bases: 5. CDR3 size: 16 residues. The chain's CDR3 is CASSQESGRVTGELFF. The CDR3, as DNA: TGCGCCAGCAGCCAAGAAAGCGGGAGAGTGACCGGGGAGCTGTTTTTT.

The chain combines TRBV15 with TRBJ2-7, with 7 bases lining up with TRBD1. V dropped 3 bases and J dropped 0; count of bases not matched to a gene: 2. Germline V gene data show CDR1 as LNHNV and CDR2 as YYDKDF (reference sequence). The CDR3 totals 14 residues. CDR3 sequence: CATSRTGNSYEQYF. CDR3 nucleotides: TGTGCCACCAGCAGGACAGGGAACTCCTACGAGCAGTACTTC.